This T cell receptor beta chain was captured by sequencing in a study of T cell repertoires in cytomegalovirus infection. About the study: HLA-B-restricted CMV epitopes that are well studied were used alongside recently identified HLA-C-restricted ones. CMV infection and matching HLA type were both indicated by public TCR beta signatures. Findings and caveats of the study: Cumulative frequency of public TCR beta families picked out carriers of CMV plus the relevant HLA. Dominating the ex vivo response were HLA-C-restricted CMV-specific TCR beta clonotypes.

V gave up 2 bases and J gave up 5 bases, with 13 bases separating them. CDR1 is MNHNS, CDR2 SASEGT, per germline. CDR3 length equals 15 residues. TCRdb processed the reads anew with MiXCR; each CDR3 protein has one entry. The sample consists of roughly 150,000 distinct CDR3 sequences, about 20% of them appearing once. This clonotype was counted only a few times. Its specificity is not known. The receptor comes from a human donor in good health (CMV status not recorded). Some clones in this sample may be carry-over from other donors' samples. This chain joins TRBV6-1 and TRBJ1-5, with D tentatively TRBD1 (6 bases). The material was CD8+ T cells from cultured PBMCs, obtained from culture after CMV antigen stimulation. CDR3 DNA sequence: TGTGCCAGCAGTGAACTGCCGGGGGCCTATCAGCCCCAGCATTTT. Translation gives CASSELPGAYQPQHF.